The 12 T cell receptor beta chains listed next were all sequenced from one sample in a study of T-cell memory formation after mild COVID-19 (dated by TCRdb to the early 2020s). Libraries were built with 5' RACE. The sequencer listed for this sample is Illumina NovaSeq 6000. In-frame beta chains were kept once TCRdb had trimmed the public reads at Q25 with fastp and called clones with MiXCR. CDR3 protein sequences are deduplicated, and each keeps its most common genes and DNA. The sample table holds approximately 260,000 distinct CDR3 sequences, of which over 15% were seen once. The ten largest clones add up to more than 20% of the sample. The source material was PBMCs or a T cell subset sorted from them (not recorded which). The receptors stem from a man between 18 and 29 years old who had mild COVID-19 (a few samples of this study predate the infection). The sample titles of this study are shuffled in the database, so cell type and time point are left out; the donor was told from shared clones.

This clonotype was counted between two and nine times. V is TRBV11-2 and J is TRBJ1-5, with D hard to call. Germline lookup yields CDR1 SGHAT and CDR2 FQNNGV. This CDR3 region has 15 residues. Trimming removed 2 bases at V and 3 bases at J, with 11 bases between. The CDR3 here is CASSLTAGANQPQHF. CDR3 sequence (DNA): TGTGCCAGCAGCTTAACGGCAGGAGCCAATCAGCCCCAGCATTTT.

CDR3 region: CASSLEGTGRGYTF. CDR3 bases: TGCGCCAGCAGCTTGGAGGGGACAGGTCGGGGCTACACCTTC. The V gene is TRBV5-1, the J gene TRBJ1-2; the match to TRBD1 covers 8 bases. Germline V CDR1 and CDR2: SGHRS, YFSETQ. Trimming took 0 bases from V and 8 from J; bases not matched to a gene: 6. This CDR3 spans 14 amino acids.

This clonotype appeared a few times. The chain couples TRBV5-1 to TRBJ2-2; no firm D call. Trimming cost V 4 bases and J 3 bases, with 10 bases left between them. Germline V lookup: CDR1 SGHRS, CDR2 YFSETQ. This CDR3 is built from 14 residues. The CDR3 loop is CASSPGGDTGELFF. DNA for the CDR3: TGCGCCAGCAGCCCGGGTGGGGACACCGGGGAGCTGTTTTTT. The complete variable domain, with remaining parts taken from reference TRBV5-1 and TRBJ2-2, reads KAGVTQTPRYLIKTRGQQVTLSCSPISGHRSVSWYQQTPGQGLQFLFEYFSETQRNKGNFPGRFSGRQFSNSRSEMNVSTLELGDSALYLCASSPGGDTGELFFGEGSRLTVL.

The chain couples TRBV4-1 to TRBJ1-1; D is perhaps TRBD1 (6 bases). This CDR3 region has 15 residues. In germline, CDR1 is MGHRA, CDR2 YSYEKL. The V and J ends lost 4 bases and 0 bases respectively, with 12 bases between them. The CDR3 sequence is CASSRSDRMNTEAFF. CDR3 in DNA: TGCGCCAGCAGCCGCTCGGACAGAATGAACACTGAAGCTTTCTTT.

This chain connects TRBV7-6 to TRBJ2-2, with 12 bases lining up with TRBD1. Germline V CDR1 and CDR2: SGHVS, FNYEAQ. V shed 7 bases and J 2 bases; nucleotides not matched to a gene: 5. The CDR3 extends over 16 amino acids. CDR3 nucleotide sequence: TGTGCCAGCACCTCCGGGACAGGGGGCAACACCGGGGAGCTGTTTTTT. It yields the protein CASTSGTGGNTGELFF.

This chain joins TRBV10-3 and TRBJ2-5; a possible D gene is TRBD1 (5 bases). This CDR3 is built from 18 residues. V lost 2 bases, J lost 0 bases, and 19 bases lay in between. Germline values: CDR1 ENHRY, CDR2 SYGVKD. CDR3 sequence: CAISEPLGRALYQETQYF. CDR3 DNA: TGTGCCATCAGTGAGCCGCTGGGCAGGGCACTTTACCAAGAGACCCAGTACTTC.

The rearrangement links TRBV7-9 to TRBJ2-3; D is undetermined. Per the germline V gene, CDR1 is SEHNR and CDR2 is FQNEAQ (reference sequence). This CDR3 is 12 amino acids long. Trimming left V 6 bases short and J 6 bases short, with 10 bases between. CDR3 residues: CASRVASDTQYF. CDR3 nucleotides: TGTGCCAGCAGGGTGGCGTCGGATACGCAGTATTTT.

The chain employs TRBV5-1 and TRBJ1-2; D is unclear. Per the germline V gene, CDR1 is SGHRS and CDR2 is YFSETQ. This CDR3 is 13 amino acids long. V was trimmed by 2 bases and J by 3 bases, leaving 8 bases between them. CDR3 amino acids: CASSFSPDYGYTF. CDR3 sequence (DNA): TGCGCCAGCAGCTTTTCGCCGGACTATGGCTACACCTTC.

This clonotype occurred a few times. The DNA for the CDR3 is TGTGCCAGCAGCTCGACCCCGACGGAGCAGTTCTTC. It is translated as CASSSTPTEQFF. The chain links TRBV28 to TRBJ2-1; D unclear. V dropped 6 bases and J dropped 10 bases, with 13 bases sitting between them. The length of the CDR3 is 12 residues. CDR1 is MDHEN, CDR2 SYDVKM, per germline.

This clonotype was detected a few times. The chain joins TRBV11-2 to TRBJ2-3; D may correspond to TRBD1 or TRBD2 (5 bases each). Trimming shortened V by 1 base and J by 6 bases, and 20 bases separated the two germline ends. Germline loops: CDR1 SGHAT, CDR2 FQNNGV. The CDR3 consists of 17 residues. The CDR3 region is CASSLAFGAGDMDTQYF. CDR3 nucleotide sequence: TGTGCCAGCAGCTTAGCCTTCGGGGCAGGTGACATGGATACGCAGTATTTT.

In its sample, this clonotype was seen a few times. V usage is TRBV15 and J usage is TRBJ1-1, with 12 bases that match TRBD1. CDR3 length equals 17 residues. CDR1 and CDR2 from the germline V gene are LNHNV and YYDKDF (reference sequence). J lost 4 bases, V lost 0 bases, and 6 bases had no gene match. Here the CDR3 reads CATSRDLGQGAVTEAFF. In DNA, the CDR3 is TGTGCCACCAGCAGAGATTTGGGACAGGGGGCCGTCACTGAAGCTTTCTTT.

The chain links TRBV5-1 to TRBJ1-6, with a possible D match to TRBD1 (6 bases). V was pared by 4 bases and J by 10 bases, with 18 bases between. This CDR3 contains 15 residues. Germline CDR1 is SGHRS and CDR2 is YFSETQ. The CDR3 DNA reads TGCGCCAGCAGCCTCCGGACAGCCGGCGAGTCACCCCTCCACTTT. Its protein product is CASSLRTAGESPLHF.